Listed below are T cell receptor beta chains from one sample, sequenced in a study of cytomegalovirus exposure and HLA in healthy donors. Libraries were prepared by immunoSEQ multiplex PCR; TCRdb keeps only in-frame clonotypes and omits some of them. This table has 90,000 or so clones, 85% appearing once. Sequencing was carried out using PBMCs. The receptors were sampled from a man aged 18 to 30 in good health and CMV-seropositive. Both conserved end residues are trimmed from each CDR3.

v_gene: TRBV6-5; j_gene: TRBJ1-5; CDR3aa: ASSSGQHQH
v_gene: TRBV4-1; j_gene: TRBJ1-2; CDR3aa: ASSQDRLNYGYT
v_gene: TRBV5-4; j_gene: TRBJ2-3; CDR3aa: ASSTGPGLGVADTQY
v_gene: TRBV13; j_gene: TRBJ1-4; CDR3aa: ASSRISREEKLF
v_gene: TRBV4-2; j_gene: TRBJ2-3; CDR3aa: ASSSAGLAKGTDTQY
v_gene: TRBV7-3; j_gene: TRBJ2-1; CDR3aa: ASSLGTLANEQF
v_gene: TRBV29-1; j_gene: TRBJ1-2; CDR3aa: SVEEWQKGYT
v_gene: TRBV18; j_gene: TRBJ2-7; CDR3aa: ASSGANSYEQY
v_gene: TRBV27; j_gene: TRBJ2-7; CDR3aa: ASSFGGSTYEQY
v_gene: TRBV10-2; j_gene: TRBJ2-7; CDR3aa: ASGDRSAYEQY
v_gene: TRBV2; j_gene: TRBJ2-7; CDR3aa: ASRDRVGYEQY
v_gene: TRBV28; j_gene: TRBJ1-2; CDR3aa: ASSLFGGSNYGYT
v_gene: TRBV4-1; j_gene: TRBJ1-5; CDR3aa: ASSQDRDLTYSNQPQH
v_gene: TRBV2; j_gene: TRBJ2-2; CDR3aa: ASSAAGDAGELF
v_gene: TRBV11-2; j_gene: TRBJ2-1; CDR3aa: ASSLEYLSNEQF
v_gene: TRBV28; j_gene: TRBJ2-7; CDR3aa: ASSLRDYRTYEQY
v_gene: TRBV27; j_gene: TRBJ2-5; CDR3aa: ASSLSGQETQY
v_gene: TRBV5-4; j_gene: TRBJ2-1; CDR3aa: ASSLGTSVYNEQF
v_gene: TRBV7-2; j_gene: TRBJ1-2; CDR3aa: ASSLVLPRPPYGYT
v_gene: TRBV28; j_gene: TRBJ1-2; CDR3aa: ASSFQDRLSYGYT
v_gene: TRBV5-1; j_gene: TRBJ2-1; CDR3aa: ASSSGDSAYNEQF
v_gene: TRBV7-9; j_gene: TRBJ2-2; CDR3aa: ASSSSGTGGGELF
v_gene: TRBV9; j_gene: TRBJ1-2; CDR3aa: ASSVVVDGDRGNGYT
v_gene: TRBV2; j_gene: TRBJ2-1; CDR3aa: ASSAFSENFGTRLNEQF
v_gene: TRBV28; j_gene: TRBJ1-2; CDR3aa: ASADRSEEGYT
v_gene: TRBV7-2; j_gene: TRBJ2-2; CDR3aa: ASSLPGLPNTGELF
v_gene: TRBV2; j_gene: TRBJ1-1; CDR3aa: ASKDGGSEAF
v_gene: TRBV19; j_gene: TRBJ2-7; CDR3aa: ATSRDFRSEQY
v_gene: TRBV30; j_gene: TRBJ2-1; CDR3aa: AWCSGTSSEQF
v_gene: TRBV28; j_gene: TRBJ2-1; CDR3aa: ASSLGEVAGANEQF
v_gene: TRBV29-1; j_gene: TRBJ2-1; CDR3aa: SVSVYNEQF
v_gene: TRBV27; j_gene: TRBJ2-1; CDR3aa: ASSLRENEQF
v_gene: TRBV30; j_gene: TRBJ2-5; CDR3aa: AWKVGARETQY
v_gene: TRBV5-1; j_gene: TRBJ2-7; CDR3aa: ASSQGQGLTEQY
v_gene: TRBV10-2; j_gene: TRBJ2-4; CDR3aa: ASSESGLAGGVY
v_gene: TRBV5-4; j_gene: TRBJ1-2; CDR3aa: ASSLETGLGGYT
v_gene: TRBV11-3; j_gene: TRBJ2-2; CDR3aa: ASSPRQETGELF
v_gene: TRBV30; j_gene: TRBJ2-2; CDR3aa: AWSVSGKETGELF
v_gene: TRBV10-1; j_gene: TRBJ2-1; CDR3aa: ASSGVSGSDEQF
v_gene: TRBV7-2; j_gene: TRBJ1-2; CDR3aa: ASSIGTAEYYGYT
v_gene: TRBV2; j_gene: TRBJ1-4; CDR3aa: ASSSQGTVEKLF
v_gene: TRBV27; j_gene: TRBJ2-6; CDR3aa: ASSFYGQGLTGANVLT
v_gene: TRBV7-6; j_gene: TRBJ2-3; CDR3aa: ASSLGQGGTDTQY
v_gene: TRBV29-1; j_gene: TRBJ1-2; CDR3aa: SVVQWRGGANYGYT
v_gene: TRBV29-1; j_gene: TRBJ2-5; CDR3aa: SVTVSETQY
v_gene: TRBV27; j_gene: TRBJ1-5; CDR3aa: ASSMTGGDQPQH
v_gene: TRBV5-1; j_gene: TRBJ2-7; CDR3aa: ASSLGAGGNYEQY